The clone carrying this TCR beta chain appeared a few times. This CDR3 has 14 residues. V lost 2 bases, J lost 5 bases, and 9 bases lay in between. MiXCR, applied by TCRdb to the 5' RACE reads, yields one record per CDR3 protein. Here the sample spans roughly 330,000 distinct CDR3 sequences, 6.8% being singletons. This entry belongs to a study of T cells after yellow fever vaccination. The clonotype comes from a young man who received the YFV17D yellow fever vaccine. This specimen was PBMCs, taken more than 40 days after the first yellow fever vaccination. The V gene is TRBV12-3 or TRBV12-4, the J gene TRBJ2-2; possible D gene TRBD1, 5 bases. The DNA for the CDR3 is TGTGCCAGCAGTTTATTGGGGCTAACCGGGGAGCTGTTTTTT. Translating gives CASSLLGLTGELFF.